In this sample, the clone carrying this T cell receptor (beta chain) turned up many times. These data originate in a study of blood T cells in healthy people across ages. V lost 8 bases to trimming and J lost 6 bases, with 11 bases between them. Germline lookup yields CDR1 LGHNA and CDR2 YSLEER. This CDR3 spans 13 amino acids. Through a sample-barcoded 5' primer and a J-beta primer mix, a second PCR was run for roughly 7 to 11 cycles. One entry per CDR3 protein, called by TCRdb with MiXCR from the 5' RACE reads. The data contain about 570,000 distinct CDR3 sequences, 25% to 30% of them singletons. Sample: blood. This receptor was taken from a woman aged 65 to 85 in good health. The genes are TRBV4-3 and TRBJ1-6; D might be TRBD1 (5 bases). In nucleotides, the CDR3 is TGCGCCAGCCGCAGGGACGGTAATTCACCCCTCCACTTT. This sequence encodes CASRRDGNSPLHF.